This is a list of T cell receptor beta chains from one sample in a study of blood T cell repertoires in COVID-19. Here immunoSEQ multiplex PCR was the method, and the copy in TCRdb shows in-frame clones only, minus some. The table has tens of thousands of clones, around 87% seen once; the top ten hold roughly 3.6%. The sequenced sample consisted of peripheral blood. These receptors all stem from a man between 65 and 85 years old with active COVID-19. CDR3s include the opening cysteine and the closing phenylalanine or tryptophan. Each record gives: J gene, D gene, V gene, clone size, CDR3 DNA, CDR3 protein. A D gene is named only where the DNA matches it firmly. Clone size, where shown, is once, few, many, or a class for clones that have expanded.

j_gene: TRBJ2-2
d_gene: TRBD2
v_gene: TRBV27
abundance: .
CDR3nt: TGTGCCAGTCAAAGTGGAGCGGGAGTTCTCACCGGGGAGCTGTTTTTT
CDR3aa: CASQSGAGVLTGELFF

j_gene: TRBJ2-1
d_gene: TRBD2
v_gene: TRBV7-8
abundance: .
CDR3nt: TGTGCCAGCAGCTTAGGGGGTCTAGCGGACAATGAGCAGTTCTTC
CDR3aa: CASSLGGLADNEQFF

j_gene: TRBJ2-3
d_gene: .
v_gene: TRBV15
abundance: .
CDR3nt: TGTGCCACCAGCAGAGATAGAGATACGCAGTATTTT
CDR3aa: CATSRDRDTQYF

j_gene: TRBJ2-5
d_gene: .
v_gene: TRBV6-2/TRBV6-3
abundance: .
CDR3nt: TGTGCCAGCAGTTCGACTAGAGGGGAGACCCAGTACTTC
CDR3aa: CASSSTRGETQYF

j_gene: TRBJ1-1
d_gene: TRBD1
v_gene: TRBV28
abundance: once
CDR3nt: TGTGCCAGCAGCGCCGGGACAGGGGTGAACACTGAAGCTTTCTTT
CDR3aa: CASSAGTGVNTEAFF

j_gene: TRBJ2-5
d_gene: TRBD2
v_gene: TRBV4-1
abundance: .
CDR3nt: TGCGCCAGCAGCCAAGACGGCGGGAGGCTAAAGTACTTC
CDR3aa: CASSQDGGRLKYF

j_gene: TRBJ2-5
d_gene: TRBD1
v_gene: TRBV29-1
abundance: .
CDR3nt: TGCAGCGCACGGGACAGCCAAGAGACCCAGTACTTC
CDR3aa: CSARDSQETQYF

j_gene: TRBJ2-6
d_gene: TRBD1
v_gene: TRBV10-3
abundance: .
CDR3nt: TGTGCCATCCCGGACAGGGCCTCTGGGGCCAACGTCCTGACTTTC
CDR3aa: CAIPDRASGANVLTF

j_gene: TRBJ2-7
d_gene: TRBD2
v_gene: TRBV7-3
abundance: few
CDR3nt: TGTGCCAGCAGCTTACGGGCGGGAGGGTACGAGCAGTACTTC
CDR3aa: CASSLRAGGYEQYF

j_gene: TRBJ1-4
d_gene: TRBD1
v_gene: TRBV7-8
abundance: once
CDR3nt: TGTGCCAGCAGCCCGATTTCTGGGACAGGGGGCGAAAAACTGTTTTTT
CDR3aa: CASSPISGTGGEKLFF

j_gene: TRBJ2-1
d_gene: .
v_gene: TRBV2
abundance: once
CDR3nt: TGTGCCAGCAGCCGAGGAGGGGGGGTGTACAATGAGCAGTTCTTC
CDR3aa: CASSRGGGVYNEQFF

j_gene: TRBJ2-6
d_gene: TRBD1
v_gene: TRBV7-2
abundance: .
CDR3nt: TGTGCCAGCAGACCCCTCAGGGGGCCCGGAGACTCTGGGGCCAACGTCCTGACTTTC
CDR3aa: CASRPLRGPGDSGANVLTF

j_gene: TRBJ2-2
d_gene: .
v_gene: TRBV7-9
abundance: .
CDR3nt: TGTGCCAGCAGCCTAGAGCGGGACACCGGGGAGCTGTTTTTT
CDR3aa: CASSLERDTGELFF

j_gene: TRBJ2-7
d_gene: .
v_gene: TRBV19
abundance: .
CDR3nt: TGTGCCAGTAGTGCAAGGGGGGGCCCATCCTACGAGCAGTACTTC
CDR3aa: CASSARGGPSYEQYF

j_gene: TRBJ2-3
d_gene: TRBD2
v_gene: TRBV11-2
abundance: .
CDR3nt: TGTGCCAGCAGCTTGGGGGGGACCGTAGATACGCAGTATTTT
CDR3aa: CASSLGGTVDTQYF

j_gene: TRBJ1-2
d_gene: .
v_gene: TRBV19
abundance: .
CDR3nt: TGTGCCAGTACCTTGGCAGGGGCCCCAGCTAACTATGGCTACACCTTC
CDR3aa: CASTLAGAPANYGYTF

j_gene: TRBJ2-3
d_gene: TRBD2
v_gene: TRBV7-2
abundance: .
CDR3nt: TGTGCCAGCGGGCAGGGCGGGAGTTTGGATACGCAGTATTTT
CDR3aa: CASGQGGSLDTQYF

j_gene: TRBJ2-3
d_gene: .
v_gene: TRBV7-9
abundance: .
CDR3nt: TGTGCCAGCAGCTTAGGGCTAGGCATGAGCACAGATACGCAGTATTTT
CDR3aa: CASSLGLGMSTDTQYF

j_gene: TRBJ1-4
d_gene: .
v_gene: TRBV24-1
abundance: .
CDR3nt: TGTGCCACCAGTGATCCTAGGGACAAGGGCCTTGGAAAACTGTTTTTT
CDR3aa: CATSDPRDKGLGKLFF

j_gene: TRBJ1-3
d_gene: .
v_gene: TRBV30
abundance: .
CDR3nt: TGTGCCTGGAGTGTACGGGGGGGCCTCTCTGGAAACACCATATATTTT
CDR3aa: CAWSVRGGLSGNTIYF

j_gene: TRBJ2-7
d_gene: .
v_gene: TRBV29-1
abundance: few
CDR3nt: TGCAGCGTCGGCGGGCGGGGCAGGGGGTACGAGCAGTACTTC
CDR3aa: CSVGGRGRGYEQYF

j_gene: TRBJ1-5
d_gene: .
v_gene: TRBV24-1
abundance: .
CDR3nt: TGTGCCACCAGTCCCCGGGGGAGCAATCAGCCCCAGCATTTT
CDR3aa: CATSPRGSNQPQHF

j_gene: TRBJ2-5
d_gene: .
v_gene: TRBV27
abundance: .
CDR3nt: TGTGCCAGCAGGGTAGCGCCCGCTTTGGAGACCCAGTACTTC
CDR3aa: CASRVAPALETQYF

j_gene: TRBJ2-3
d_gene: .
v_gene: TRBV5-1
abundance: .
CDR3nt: TGCGCCAGCAGGGAGGGGATCAGCACAGATACGCAGTATTTT
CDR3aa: CASREGISTDTQYF

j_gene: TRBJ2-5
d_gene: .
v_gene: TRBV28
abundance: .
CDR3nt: TGTGCCAGCAGTTTACGGGCAGGGGCCGCGGAGACCCAGTACTTC
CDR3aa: CASSLRAGAAETQYF

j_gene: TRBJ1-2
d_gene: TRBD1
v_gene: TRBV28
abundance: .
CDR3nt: TGTGCCAGCAGTCCAACAGGGGCTAACTATGGCTACACCTTC
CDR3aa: CASSPTGANYGYTF

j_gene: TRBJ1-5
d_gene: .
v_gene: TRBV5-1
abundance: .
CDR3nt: TGCGCCAGCAGCTTGGCGTACAATCAGCCCCAGCATTTT
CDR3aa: CASSLAYNQPQHF

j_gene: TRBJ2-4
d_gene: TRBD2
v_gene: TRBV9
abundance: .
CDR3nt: TGTGCCAGCAGCGTAGCTGGGGTAGCGGGAGGGGTGGGGAACATTCAGTACTTC
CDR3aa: CASSVAGVAGGVGNIQYF

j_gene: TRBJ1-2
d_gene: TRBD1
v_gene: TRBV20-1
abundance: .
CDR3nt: TGCAGTGCCCCGACAGGGGAAGGCTACACCTTC
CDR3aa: CSAPTGEGYTF

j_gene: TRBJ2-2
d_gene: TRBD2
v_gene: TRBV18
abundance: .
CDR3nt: TGTGCCAGCTCACCGGCGGGAGGGCGAAGCGGGGAGCTGTTTTTT
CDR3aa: CASSPAGGRSGELFF

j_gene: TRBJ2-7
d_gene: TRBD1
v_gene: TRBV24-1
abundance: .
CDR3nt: TGTGCCACCTCTAGGACAGGTACCTACGAGCAGTACTTC
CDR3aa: CATSRTGTYEQYF

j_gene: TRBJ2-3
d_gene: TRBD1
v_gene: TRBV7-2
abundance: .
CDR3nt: TGTGCCAGCAGCCACCCCGGACAGGGGGGAGATACGCAGTATTTT
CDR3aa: CASSHPGQGGDTQYF

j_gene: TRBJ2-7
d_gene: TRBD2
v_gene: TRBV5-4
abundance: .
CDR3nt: TGTGCCAGCAGCTTGGGAGGGGGACTAGCGGGAAGTGGGCAGTACTTC
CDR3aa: CASSLGGGLAGSGQYF

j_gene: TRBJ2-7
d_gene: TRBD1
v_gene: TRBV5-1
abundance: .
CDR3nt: TGCGCCAGCAGCCCGACAGGGGCCTACGAGCAGTACTTC
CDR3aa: CASSPTGAYEQYF

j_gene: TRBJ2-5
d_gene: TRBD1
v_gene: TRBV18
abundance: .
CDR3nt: TGTGCCAGCTCTTCCGGACAGGATTGGGAGACCCAGTACTTC
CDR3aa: CASSSGQDWETQYF

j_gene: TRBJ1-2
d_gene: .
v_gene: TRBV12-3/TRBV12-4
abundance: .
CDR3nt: TGTGCCAGCAGCCGCGGAGATGGCTACACCTTC
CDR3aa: CASSRGDGYTF

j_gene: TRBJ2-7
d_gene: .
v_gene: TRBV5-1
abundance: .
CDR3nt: TGCGCCAGCAGCCCCCAGGTTGGCGAGCAGTACTTC
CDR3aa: CASSPQVGEQYF

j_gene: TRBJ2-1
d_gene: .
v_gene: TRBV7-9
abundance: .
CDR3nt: TGTGCCAGCAGCCCACGACCGCGGGGGCCCTCCTCGACCTACAATGAGCAGTTCTTC
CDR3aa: CASSPRPRGPSSTYNEQFF

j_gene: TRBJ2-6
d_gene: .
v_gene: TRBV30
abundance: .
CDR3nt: TGTGCCTGGAGAACTGGTGGGGCCAACGTCCTGACTTTC
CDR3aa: CAWRTGGANVLTF

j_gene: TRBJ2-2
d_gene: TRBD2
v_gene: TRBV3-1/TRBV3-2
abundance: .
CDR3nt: TGTGCCAGCAGCCAAGGGGGAGGGCGGACCGGGGAGCTGTTTTTT
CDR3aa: CASSQGGGRTGELFF

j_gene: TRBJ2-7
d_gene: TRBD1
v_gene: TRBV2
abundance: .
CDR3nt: TGTGCCACCAAGAAGACAGGGGTCCCCTACGAGCAGTACTTC
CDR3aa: CATKKTGVPYEQYF

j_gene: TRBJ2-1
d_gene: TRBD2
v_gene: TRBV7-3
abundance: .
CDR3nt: TGTGCCAGCGGCGGACTAGCAGGCAATGAGCAGTTCTTC
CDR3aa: CASGGLAGNEQFF

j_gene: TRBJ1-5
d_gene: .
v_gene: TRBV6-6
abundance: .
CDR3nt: TGTGCCAGCAGTTACAGGGGTAGCAATCAGCCCCAGCATTTT
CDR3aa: CASSYRGSNQPQHF

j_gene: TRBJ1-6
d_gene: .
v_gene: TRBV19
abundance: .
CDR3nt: TGTGCCAGTAGTATTGGGGGGGATTCACCCCTCCACTTT
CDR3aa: CASSIGGDSPLHF

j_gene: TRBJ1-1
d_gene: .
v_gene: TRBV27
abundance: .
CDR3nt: TGTGCCAGCAGTTCCGGTGCAGGCACTGAAGCTTTCTTT
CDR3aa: CASSSGAGTEAFF

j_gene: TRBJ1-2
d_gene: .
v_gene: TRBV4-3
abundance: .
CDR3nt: TGCGCCAGCAGCCAAGGACGGAGAAACTATGGCTACACCTTC
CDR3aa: CASSQGRRNYGYTF

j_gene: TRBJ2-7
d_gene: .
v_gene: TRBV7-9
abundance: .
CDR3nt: TGTGCCAGCAGCCCTTTCCGGGACAAGACCTACGAGCAGTACTTC
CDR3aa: CASSPFRDKTYEQYF

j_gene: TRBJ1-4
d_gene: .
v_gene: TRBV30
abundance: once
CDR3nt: TGTGCCTGGAGTGTACTAGGGGGTGGTGAAAAACTGTTTTTT
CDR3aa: CAWSVLGGGEKLFF

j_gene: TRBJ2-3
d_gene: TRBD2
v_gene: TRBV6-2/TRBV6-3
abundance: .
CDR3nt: TGTGCCAGCAGCCCCGGGGCGGGAGTGGGTTATTTT
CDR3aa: CASSPGAGVGYF

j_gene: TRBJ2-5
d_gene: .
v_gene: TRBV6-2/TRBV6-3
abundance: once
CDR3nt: TGTGCCAGCAGTTACGTCGGTAGACAAGAGACCCAGTACTTC
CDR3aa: CASSYVGRQETQYF

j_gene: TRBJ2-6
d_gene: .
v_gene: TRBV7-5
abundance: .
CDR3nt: TGTGTCAGAAGCTTAGTGGGGGAGGGCCTGGAGAGCTCTGGGGCCAACGTCCTGACTTTC
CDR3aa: CVRSLVGEGLESSGANVLTF